Listed here are 29 T cell receptor beta chains from one sample, sequenced in a study of T cell responses to AZD1222 COVID-19 vaccine. The repertoire was sequenced with immunoSEQ multiplex PCR; TCRdb's copy has only in-frame clones and lacks some. The sample records 160,000 or so clones, 91% being singletons. The specimen was peripheral blood, collected on day 0 of AZD1222 vaccination. The receptors originated from an adult in good health.

For this clone: Mismatch with germline at one junction end may stem from a read error. The gene calls are TRBV7-7 and TRBJ2-1, with 10 bases fitting TRBD2. Germline loops: CDR1 SSHAT, CDR2 FNYEAQ (reference sequence). The CDR3 contains 16 residues. CDR3 in amino acids: CASSLARLAGVFEQFF. The CDR3 DNA sequence: TGTGCTAGCAGCTTAGCGCGGCTAGCGGGAGTCTTTGAGCAGTTCTTC.

This chain joins TRBV30 and TRBJ2-7; a weak D match, TRBD2 (7 bases). The germline CDR1 and CDR2 sequences are GTSNPN and SVGIG (reference sequence). Trimming removed 3 bases from V and 5 bases from J, with 17 bases in between. The CDR3 is 14 amino acids. Here the CDR3 DNA reads TGTGCCTGGAGGTTTGGGGGGGGCCCAAACGAGCAGTACTTC. The encoded protein is CAWRFGGGPNEQYF.

The rearrangement joins TRBV6-5 to TRBJ1-4; D call uncertain. This CDR3 spans 14 amino acids. The V end lost 6 bases, the J end lost 2 bases, and 10 bases lay between the germline ends. The germline CDR1 and CDR2 sequences are MNHEY and SVGAGI. CDR3 region: CASRPFWTNEKLFF. CDR3 sequence (DNA): TGTGCCAGCAGACCGTTTTGGACTAATGAAAAACTGTTTTTT.

This rearrangement joins TRBV7-9 to TRBJ1-1, with TRBD1 identical over 9 bases. V dropped 3 bases and J dropped 4; count of bases not matched to a gene: 6. CDR3 length: 15 residues. The germline CDR1 and CDR2 sequences are SEHNR and FQNEAQ (reference sequence). The CDR3 region has the DNA TGTGCCAGCAGCTTGGGACAGGGAAGTTTCACTGAAGCTTTCTTT. Amino acids: CASSLGQGSFTEAFF.

The rearrangement links TRBV5-6 to TRBJ1-1; D perhaps matches TRBD1 (6 bases). This CDR3 spans 16 amino acids. Germline CDR1 SGHDT, CDR2 YYEEEE. V shed 4 bases and J shed 0 bases, with 16 bases lying between them. The CDR3 region is CASSPPGGAMNTEAFF. CDR3 in DNA: TGTGCCAGCAGCCCGCCGGGGGGCGCGATGAACACTGAAGCTTTCTTT.

The chain employs TRBV6-5 and TRBJ1-2; 8 bases map to TRBD1. The germline V gene has CDR1 MNHEY and CDR2 SVGAGI. The ends lost 6 bases at V and 3 bases at J; junction bases unmatched: 6. CDR3 length: 14 amino acids. CDR3 amino acids: CASRPTGGDYGYTF. CDR3 nucleotides: TGTGCCAGCAGACCTACAGGGGGAGACTATGGCTACACCTTC.

The CDR3 protein is CASSGGGNQPQHF. The CDR3 DNA sequence: TGTGCCAGCAGTGGGGGTGGCAATCAGCCCCAGCATTTT. The chain couples TRBV27 to TRBJ1-5, with a possible D match to TRBD1 (5 bases). The V gene lost 5 bases and the J gene lost 2 bases, with 7 bases spanning the gap. Germline V gene sequence: CDR1 MNHEY, CDR2 SMNVEV (reference sequence). The CDR3 has 13 amino acids.

The chain carries TRBV28 and TRBJ2-5, with D unresolved. The V gene lost 1 base and the J gene lost 7 bases, with 16 bases spanning the gap. The CDR3 loop spans 15 amino acids. Germline V gives CDR1 MDHEN, CDR2 SYDVKM. The CDR3 DNA reads TGTGCCAGCAGTTTATATCCGACGGAAGTAGGGACCCAGTACTTC. It specifies CASSLYPTEVGTQYF.

The chain uses TRBV6-5 and TRBJ1-2; TRBD1 is a possible D gene (6 bases). The V and J ends lost 10 bases and 7 bases respectively, with 16 bases between them. Germline V CDR1 and CDR2: MNHEY, SVGAGI. CDR3 length: 12 residues. CDR3 amino acids: CATRGGSRGYTF. The CDR3 coding sequence is TGTGCCACCAGAGGGGGGTCCCGTGGCTACACCTTC.

The sample holds a few counts of this clone. V is TRBV7-2 and J is TRBJ2-1; weak D call: TRBD2 (6 bases). The CDR3 consists of 17 residues. Between the trimmed V and J ends, which lost 5 bases and 2 bases, there was a span of 19 bases. Germline V gene sequence: CDR1 SGHTA, CDR2 FQGNSA. The CDR3 sequence: CASSPRGSGDAYNEQFF. The CDR3 coding sequence is TGTGCCAGCAGCCCACGGGGGTCGGGGGACGCCTACAATGAGCAGTTCTTC.

The rearrangement joins TRBV7-8 to TRBJ2-5; 9 nucleotides line up with TRBD1. The CDR3 spans 14 residues. The V segment lost 5 bases and the J segment 3 bases; nucleotides outside the gene matches: 4. Germline V lookup: CDR1 SGHVS, CDR2 FQNEAQ. The CDR3 protein is CASSPRDREETQYF. CDR3 DNA: TGTGCCAGCAGCCCCCGGGACAGGGAAGAGACCCAGTACTTC.

Details on this clone: One end of the junction varies from germline; a read error may be responsible. The J gene is TRBJ1-2, the V gene TRBV9; TRBD1 is a possible D gene (6 bases). Germline V gives CDR1 SGDLS, CDR2 YYNGEE. The CDR3 runs 12 residues. DNA of the CDR3: TGTGCCAGCAGCGTAGGGGGGGCCCACCCCAACTTC. Protein: CASSVGGAHPNF.

The V and J genes are TRBV5-6 and TRBJ1-3; 10 nucleotides agree with TRBD1. V lost 1 base to trimming and J lost 0 bases; unmatched junction nucleotides: 7. The CDR3 loop spans 18 amino acids. CDR1 is SGHDT, CDR2 YYEEEE, per germline. DNA of the CDR3: TGTGCCAGCAGCTTGACGACAGGGGGCTTTAACTCTGGAAACACCATATATTTT. Translated: CASSLTTGGFNSGNTIYF.

V usage is TRBV19 and J usage is TRBJ2-1; 12 nucleotides match TRBD2. The germline gives CDR1 LNHDA, CDR2 SQIVND (reference sequence). V lost 5 bases, J lost 0 bases, and 11 bases stayed unmatched. The CDR3 has 19 amino acids. The CDR3, as DNA: TGTGCCAGTAGTGCTCCGGGACTAGCGGGCGAAAGCTCCTACAATGAGCAGTTCTTC. It specifies CASSAPGLAGESSYNEQFF.

J is TRBJ2-3 and V is TRBV5-1, with D possibly matching TRBD2 (6 bases). There are 15 residues in the CDR3. Germline CDR1 SGHRS, CDR2 YFSETQ. V was shortened by 0 bases and J by 0 bases, with 8 bases between the two germline ends. The CDR3 bases are TGCGCCAGCAGCTTGGGCGGGGTAAGCACAGATACGCAGTATTTT. The encoded protein is CASSLGGVSTDTQYF.

CDR3 amino acids: CAISDGQANYGYTF. CDR3 DNA sequence: TGTGCCATCAGCGACGGACAGGCTAACTATGGCTACACCTTC. The V call is TRBV10-3, the J call TRBJ1-2, with 7 bases that match TRBD1. With 6 bases clipped from V and 0 bases from J, the junction kept 4 bases outside the gene matches. Germline V gene lookup returns CDR1 ENHRY and CDR2 SYGVKD. CDR3 length: 14 residues.

The V call is TRBV6-5, the J call TRBJ1-1; no firm D call. Trimming cost V 8 bases and J 0 bases, with 7 bases left between them. Germline CDR1 MNHEY, CDR2 SVGAGI. This CDR3 has 12 residues. CDR3 in DNA: TGTGCCAGCTCTTTGTTGAACACTGAAGCTTTCTTT. Amino acids: CASSLLNTEAFF.

The rearrangement uses TRBV5-6 and TRBJ1-4, with a weak D call TRBD1 (6 bases). Deletions cut 6 bases from V and 3 bases from J, with 12 bases between. CDR1 is SGHDT and CDR2 is YYEEEE in the germline V gene. This CDR3 contains 14 residues. The CDR3 region is CASTRPGANEKLFF. CDR3 sequence (DNA): TGTGCCAGCACCCGCCCAGGGGCTAATGAAAAACTGTTTTTT.

This sequence joins TRBV9 and TRBJ1-5; D not resolved. Germline V lookup: CDR1 SGDLS, CDR2 YYNGEE. V was cut by 3 bases and J by 6 bases, with 16 bases left in between. This CDR3 has 15 residues. Here the CDR3 reads CASSAAAGLGQPQHF. The CDR3 DNA follows: TGTGCCAGCAGCGCAGCCGCCGGTTTGGGTCAGCCCCAGCATTTT.

This clone was detected once. The chain joins TRBV24-1 to TRBJ2-7; tentatively, D is TRBD1 (5 bases). Germline lookup yields CDR1 KGHDR and CDR2 SFDVKD. Between the trimmed V and J ends, which lost 2 bases and 7 bases, there was a span of 11 bases. The CDR3 has 13 residues. In nucleotides, the CDR3 is TGTGCCACCAGTGATTCGACTCGACAGGAGCAGTACTTC. Its protein product is CATSDSTRQEQYF.

The chain links TRBV7-3 to TRBJ2-7; weak D call: TRBD1 (5 bases). V lost 3 bases and J 5 bases, leaving 5 bases between the germline ends. Germline assignment: CDR1 SGHTA and CDR2 FQGTGA. The CDR3 contains 11 residues. The CDR3, as DNA: TGTGCCAGCAGCTTGACAGACGAGCAGTACTTC. Translation gives CASSLTDEQYF. Using reference TRBV7-3 and TRBJ2-7 for the parts outside the CDR3, the full variable domain is GAGVSQTPSNKVTEKGKYVELRCDPISGHTALYWYRQSLGQGPEFLIYFQGTGAADDSGLPNDRFFAVRPEGSVSTLKIQRTERGDSAVYLCASSLTDEQYFGPGTRLTVT.

This clone was seen only once. CDR3 in amino acids: CASSLSGIRTGNTIYF. The CDR3 coding sequence is TGCGCCAGCAGCTTGTCTGGCATCCGAACTGGAAACACCATATATTTT. This chain connects TRBV5-1 to TRBJ1-3; no reliable D call. Germline V gene sequence: CDR1 SGHRS, CDR2 YFSETQ. The CDR3 has 16 residues. V was trimmed by 1 base and J by 2 bases, leaving 13 bases between them.

The chain carries TRBV9 and TRBJ2-1; D may be TRBD2 (6 bases). With 3 bases removed from V and 0 bases from J, the gap between germline ends came to 10 bases. CDR3 length: 15 amino acids. Germline V gene data show CDR1 as SGDLS and CDR2 as YYNGEE. The CDR3 sequence is CASSGGLNSYNEQFF. For the CDR3, the DNA is TGTGCCAGCAGCGGCGGACTAAACTCCTACAATGAGCAGTTCTTC.

The CDR3 loop is CSASREGNTEAFF. For the CDR3, the DNA is TGCAGTGCTAGTAGGGAGGGGAACACTGAAGCTTTCTTT. The chain combines TRBV20-1 with TRBJ1-1; no clear D gene. The V gene's germline CDR1 is DFQATT and CDR2 SNEGSKA (reference sequence). The CDR3 is 13 amino acids. The V end was cut by 3 bases, the J end by 1 base, with 9 bases between.

The chain employs TRBV11-3 and TRBJ2-3; D is ambiguous. The germline gives CDR1 SGHNT, CDR2 YENEEA. This CDR3 has 10 amino acids. Trimming removed 5 bases from V and 5 bases from J, with 2 bases in between. The DNA of the CDR3 is TGTGCCAGCAGCGGAGATACGCAGTATTTT. Translation: CASSGDTQYF. Filled out from reference TRBV11-3 and TRBJ2-3, the complete variable domain reads EAGVVQSPRYKIIEKKQPVAFWCNPISGHNTLYWYLQNLGQGPELLIRYENEEAVDDSQLPKDRFSAERLKGVDSTLKIQPAELGDSAVYLCASSGDTQYFGPGTRLTVL.

The rearrangement joins TRBV4-2 to TRBJ1-2, with 12 bases matching TRBD1. This CDR3 has 15 amino acids. Germline V lookup: CDR1 LGHNA, CDR2 YNFKEQ. The J segment lost 7 bases and the V segment lost 3 bases, leaving 6 bases of the junction unmatched. This CDR3 is CASSHPGQGASGYTF. CDR3 DNA: TGTGCCAGCAGCCATCCGGGACAGGGGGCCTCTGGCTACACCTTC.

This clone was seen once. The V gene is TRBV29-1, the J gene TRBJ1-5, with 7 bases matching TRBD1. This CDR3 spans 13 amino acids. V lost 7 bases to trimming and J lost 11 bases; unmatched junction nucleotides: 14. The germline gives CDR1 SQVTM, CDR2 ANQGSEA. The CDR3 DNA is TGCAGCGCCGCCATAGGGGGCCAGGTAGCCCAGCATTTT. It yields the protein CSAAIGGQVAQHF.

The rearrangement uses TRBV19 and TRBJ2-7; D is unresolved. The CDR3 extends over 13 amino acids. The germline V gene has CDR1 LNHDA and CDR2 SQIVND (reference sequence). V shed 7 bases and J shed 3 bases, with 13 bases lying between them. In DNA form, the CDR3 reads TGTGCCAGTACCCCGGCCCCCCACTACGAGCAGTACTTC. Encoded protein: CASTPAPHYEQYF.

CDR3 in amino acids: CASSRAPGGETQYF. In nucleotides, the CDR3 is TGTGCCAGCAGCCGCGCCCCAGGGGGTGAGACCCAGTACTTC. This sequence joins TRBV3-1 (or the pseudogene TRBV3-2) and TRBJ2-5; 7 positions agree with TRBD1. The CDR3 covers 14 residues. Germline-derived CDR1 and CDR2 are LGHDT and YNNKEL (reference sequence). V shed 4 bases and J 5 bases; nucleotides not matched to a gene: 7.